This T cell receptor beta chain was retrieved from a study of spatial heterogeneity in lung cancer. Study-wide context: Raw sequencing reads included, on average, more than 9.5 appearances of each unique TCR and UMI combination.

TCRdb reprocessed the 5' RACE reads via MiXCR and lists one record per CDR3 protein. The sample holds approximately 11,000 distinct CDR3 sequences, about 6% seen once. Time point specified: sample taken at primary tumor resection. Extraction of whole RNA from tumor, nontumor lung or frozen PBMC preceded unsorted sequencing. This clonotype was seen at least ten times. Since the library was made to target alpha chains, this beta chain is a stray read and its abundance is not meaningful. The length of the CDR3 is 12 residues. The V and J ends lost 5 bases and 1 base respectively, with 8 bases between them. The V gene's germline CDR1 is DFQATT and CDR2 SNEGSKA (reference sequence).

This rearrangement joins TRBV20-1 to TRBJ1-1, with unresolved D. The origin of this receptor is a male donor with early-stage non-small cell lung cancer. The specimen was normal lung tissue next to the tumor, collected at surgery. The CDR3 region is CSALATNTEAFF. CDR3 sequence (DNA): TGCAGTGCTCTGGCCACGAACACTGAAGCTTTCTTT.